This T cell receptor (beta chain) was captured in a study of T cells in Graves' hyperthyroidism and ophthalmopathy (dated by TCRdb to between 2018 and 2020). The study in broad terms: Peripheral blood samples were taken at initial diagnosis, before any treatment was given. A discovery cohort of about a hundred patients, approximately 45 with Graves' ophthalmopathy and about 58 with stable Graves' hyperthyroidism, was used to find distinguishing TCR V-J signatures. Prospective prediction of ophthalmopathy was tested in an independent validation cohort consisting of about 19 hyperthyroidism patients and around 17 patients who later progressed to ophthalmopathy. For training and testing, the 100 or so patients in the discovery cohort were randomly divided in a 7:3 ratio. Thyroid tissue and blood T-cell repertoires from several Graves' hyperthyroidism patients were also compared in the study. After sampling, hyperthyroidism patients received methimazole starting at 30 mg daily, and ophthalmopathy patients received high-dose intravenous methylprednisolone. TCR Vbeta CDR3 sequencing of fewer than 150 peripheral blood samples (fewer than 45 ophthalmopathy, about 80 hyperthyroidism and roughly 17 progressor patients) is reported in the paper. What the research found in general, with its limitations: No statistical method was used to set the sample size in advance, and investigators knew the group allocation. Blood samples also contained most of the expanded thyroid clonotypes (frequency above 0.001), which suggests that blood repertoires may reflect thyroid immune responses. In cross-validation, a model built on a 13 V-J signature told ophthalmopathy apart from stable hyperthyroidism with roughly 87% sensitivity and about 81% specificity, and in testing the same model reached 80%/75%. During validation, the model predicted progression to ophthalmopathy a median of around six months ahead of onset, with more than 60% sensitivity and roughly 72% specificity.

Many counts were recorded for this clonotype. Its specific antigen is unknown. No base quality values were provided; no much bigger clone lies one nucleotide off. Graves' hyperthyroidism was defined as stable when no progression to ophthalmopathy occurred over 18 months of follow-up. Hyperthyroidism patients were newly diagnosed, had a disease duration of under 2 months, and were aged 18 to 65 years. Patients with uncontrolled infections, other autoimmune diseases, pregnancy or lactation were excluded. Diagnoses relied on clinical symptoms, serum thyroxine and TRAb, thyroid ultrasound and orbital computed tomography. Ficoll-Paque density gradient centrifugation was used to isolate PBMCs from approximately 10 ml of fresh peripheral blood. Total RNA was extracted with Trizol reagent, and quality was checked on an Agilent 2100 Bioanalyzer. Trimming removed 2 bases from V and 9 bases from J; the gene matches leave 7 bases unexplained. CDR1 and CDR2, looked up from the germline V gene, are LGHNA and YSLEER. The CDR3 has 14 amino acids, counting the end cysteine and phenylalanine. Only the CDR3 DNA is retained, 42 bases long and in frame from the first base.

The TCR beta CDR3 regions were amplified from the RNA transcripts. For the first round of RT-PCR on the TCR CDR3, the HTBI primer set was used together with the Qiagen OneStep RT-PCR kit. Libraries were constructed in a second round of multiplex PCR, after which size selection and purification were performed. Libraries were sequenced paired-end with 100 bp reads on an Illumina HiSeq2000. The original pipeline was this. Raw data were processed with SOAPnuke, discarding reads with adapters, uncalled bases, mean Phred below 15, or no exact constant-primer or identifier match. High-quality paired reads were merged using COPE v1.2.5, and each unique nucleotide sequence was defined as a clonotype. MiTCR v1.1 was used to align the clonotypes against IMGT TRBV, TRBD and TRBJ reference segments. The analysis was restricted to V-J combinations with a frequency above 0.0001, which together covered 99% to 99.2% of the repertoires. A TCS score was defined as the ratio of F50 (clonal expansion) to E x V (chaos), with BLOSUM62-based TCRdist applied between CDR3 peptides within each V-J. Welch's t-statistics and random forest reduced roughly 500 V-J features to 13, which were used in a naive Bayes classifier (R e1071). The similarity between thyroid and blood repertoires was quantified using the Morisita-Horn index. TCRdb handled the public reads itself, with Q25 trimming in fastp and clone calling in MiXCR, and kept productive beta chains. Duplicate CDR3 protein sequences are folded into a single record with the most common DNA and genes. It is TCRdb's table, rather than the study itself, that gives the V and J calls and clone size. For this sample there are hundreds of thousands of distinct CDR3 sequences; under 45% appear just once. The ten largest clones take up more than 25% of the sample.

The receptor comes from a woman between 35 and 50 years old with Graves' hyperthyroidism. Sample: blood. The V and J segments used are TRBV4-3 and TRBJ1-1, with TRBD1 identical over 9 junction bases. Here is the DNA: TGCGCCAGCAGCCAACGCCCGGGACAGGGAAAAGCTTTCTTT. Its amino acids are CASSQRPGQGKAFF.